This is a list of T cell receptor beta chains from one sample in a study of blood T cells in healthy people across ages. TCRdb processed the 5' RACE reads anew with MiXCR; each CDR3 protein has one entry. Among approximately 850,000 distinct CDR3 sequences listed, 58% were seen once. The sample was blood. These receptors came from a man aged 30 to 39 in good health. The CDR3 runs from the conserved cysteine through the conserved F or W. Fields, in order: V gene, clone size, CDR3 length, D gene, J gene, CDR3 protein, CDR3 DNA. The D gene is left open where the match is weak. Clone size, where shown, is once, few, many, or a class for clones that have expanded.

>TRBV7-2|.|15|TRBD2|TRBJ2-3
CASSPLAGEVDTQYF
TGTGCCAGCAGCCCTCTAGCGGGCGAGGTAGATACGCAGTATTTT
>TRBV27|.|12|.|TRBJ2-1
CASSLDGDEQFF
TGTGCCAGCAGTTTGGATGGCGATGAGCAGTTCTTC
>TRBV4-2|.|16|TRBD1|TRBJ2-4
CASSHQQGGDKNIQYF
TGTGCCAGCAGCCATCAACAGGGGGGTGACAAAAACATTCAGTACTTC
>TRBV6-5|few|14|.|TRBJ2-3
CASSYPGPTDTQYF
TGTGCCAGCAGTTACCCGGGACCTACAGATACGCAGTATTTT
>TRBV6-5|many|13|.|TRBJ2-7
CASSRTASYEQYF
TGTGCCAGCAGTCGGACGGCCTCCTACGAGCAGTACTTC
>TRBV20-1|.|15|.|TRBJ2-7
CSVPEGGRSFYEQYF
TGCAGTGTTCCCGAAGGGGGGCGTAGTTTCTACGAGCAGTACTTC
>TRBV12-3/TRBV12-4|few|14|.|TRBJ2-7
CASSSYEGTYEQYF
TGTGCCAGCAGTTCCTATGAGGGGACCTACGAGCAGTACTTC
>TRBV13|few|17|TRBD2|TRBJ2-1
CASSGRTGLAGGNEQFF
TGTGCCAGCAGCGGCCGCACGGGACTAGCGGGGGGTAATGAGCAGTTCTTC
>TRBV20-1|.|17|TRBD2|TRBJ2-4
CSARVLEAGAAKNIQYF
TGCAGTGCTAGAGTACTCGAAGCGGGGGCAGCCAAAAACATTCAGTACTTC
>TRBV5-1|.|12|.|TRBJ1-1
CASSLVGSEAFF
TGCGCCAGCAGCTTGGTAGGGTCTGAAGCTTTCTTT
>TRBV12-3/TRBV12-4|.|12|.|TRBJ1-1
CASTSKGTEAFF
TGTGCCAGCACTTCGAAGGGCACTGAAGCTTTCTTT
>TRBV4-1|.|15|.|TRBJ2-7
CASSQVATHPYEQYF
TGCGCCAGCAGCCAAGTCGCGACACATCCCTACGAGCAGTACTTC
>TRBV27|.|15|TRBD2|TRBJ2-3
CASSPFAGVADTQYF
TGTGCCAGCAGTCCCTTTGCGGGAGTAGCAGATACGCAGTATTTT
>TRBV5-6|.|18|.|TRBJ2-1
CASSSPERTPSSYNEQFF
TGTGCCAGCAGCTCTCCAGAGCGAACTCCGAGCTCCTACAATGAGCAGTTCTTC
>TRBV9|few|17|.|TRBJ2-3
CASSPKMRLAQTDTQYF
TGTGCCAGCAGCCCGAAGATGAGGCTAGCTCAAACAGATACGCAGTATTTT
>TRBV27|few|15|.|TRBJ2-6
CASMGSYSGANVLTF
TGTGCCAGCATGGGGAGTTACTCTGGGGCCAACGTCCTGACTTTC
>TRBV28|.|16|.|TRBJ2-1
CASSSTNSYSYNEQFF
TGTGCCAGCAGTTCCACAAACTCCTACTCCTACAATGAGCAGTTCTTC